This T cell receptor (beta chain) was documented in a study of T cell responses to AZD1222 COVID-19 vaccine. Repertoires were generated with immunoSEQ multiplex PCR, while TCRdb's copy carries only in-frame clones and drops some. The sample carries approximately 90,000 clones, 91% recorded once. Germline CDR1 is ENHRY and CDR2 is SYGVKD. V was clipped by 3 bases and J by 2 bases, with 7 bases between them. This CDR3 comprises 13 residues. The sequencing here drew on peripheral blood, taken on day 0 of AZD1222 vaccination. The rearrangement joins TRBV10-3 to TRBJ2-5; D gene unclear. This sequence was found in an adult in good health. For the CDR3, the DNA is TGTGCCATCAGTGAAGAACAGCAAGAGACCCAGTACTTC. Its protein is CAISEEQQETQYF.